This T cell receptor beta chain was documented in a study of shared clonotypes between healthy human individuals. Study as a whole: Each donor contributed plates that comprised three CD4 naive, three CD4 memory, two CD8 naive and one CD8 memory. Findings and limits, study-wide: When naive CD4 clonotypes were compared across several donors, approximately 4.9% were shared. On the whole, naive subsets had larger estimated richness than memory subsets had. Depth of sequencing was expected to influence donor clonotype sharing.

Concerning this clone itself: Its specificity is unknown.

The protocol was immunoSEQ multiplex PCR, while the TCRdb copy is restricted to in-frame clones and leaves out a portion. The sample has about 1,500,000 clones; approximately 97% are singletons. The sequence came from a man aged 30 to 39 in good health. Input material: naive CD4+ T cells sorted from blood. Subset denoted: CD45RA+ positively selected.

CDR3 loop: CASSFSGSGETQYF. CDR3 DNA: TGTGCCAGCAGCTTTAGCGGGAGTGGAGAGACCCAGTACTTC. This rearrangement joins TRBV7-2 to TRBJ2-5; 9 bases map to TRBD2. With 3 bases clipped from V and 4 bases from J, the junction kept 3 bases outside the gene matches. This CDR3 comprises 14 residues. Germline assignment: CDR1 SGHTA and CDR2 FQGNSA.